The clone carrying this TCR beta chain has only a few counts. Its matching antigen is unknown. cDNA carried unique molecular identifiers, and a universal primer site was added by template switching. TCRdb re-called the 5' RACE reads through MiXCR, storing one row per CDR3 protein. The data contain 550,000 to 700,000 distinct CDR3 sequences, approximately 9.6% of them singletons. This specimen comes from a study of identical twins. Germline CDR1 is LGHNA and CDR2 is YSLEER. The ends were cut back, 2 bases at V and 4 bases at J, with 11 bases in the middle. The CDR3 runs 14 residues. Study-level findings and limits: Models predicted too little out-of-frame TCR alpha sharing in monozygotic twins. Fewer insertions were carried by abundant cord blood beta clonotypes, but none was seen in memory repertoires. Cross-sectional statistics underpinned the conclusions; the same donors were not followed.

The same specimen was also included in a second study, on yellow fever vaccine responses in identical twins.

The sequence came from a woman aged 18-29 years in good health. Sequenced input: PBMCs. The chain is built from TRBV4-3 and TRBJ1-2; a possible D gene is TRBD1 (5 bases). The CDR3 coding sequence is TGCGCCAGCAGCCAAATCCGGGACCGCTATGGCTACACCTTC. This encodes CASSQIRDRYGYTF.